These T cell receptor beta chains were read from a single sample in a study of vaccination effects on CD4 cells after COVID-19. Repertoires were generated with immunoSEQ multiplex PCR, while TCRdb's copy carries only in-frame clones and drops some. Here the sample spans tens of thousands of clones, around 70% being singletons. These TCRs are of unknown antigen specificity. This sample comprised CD4+ T cells from PBMCs cultured without peptide, obtained before COVID-19 vaccination. Source of these receptors: a human donor who received a COVID-19 vaccine. Both conserved end residues are part of each CDR3. D genes are given only for firm matches. Part of the rows lack a size; the others show once, few, many or a class for expanded clones.

v_call: TRBV30; j_call: TRBJ2-7; clone_size: few; d_call: -; cdr3_nt: TGTGCCTGGAGTGTATTCGGGCCTGCCGAGCAGTACTTC; cdr3_aa: CAWSVFGPAEQYF
v_call: TRBV19; j_call: TRBJ1-1; clone_size: -; d_call: -; cdr3_nt: TGTGCCAGTAGGCAGGGATCCCGGAACACTGAAGCTTTCTTT; cdr3_aa: CASRQGSRNTEAFF
v_call: TRBV5-1; j_call: TRBJ1-2; clone_size: -; d_call: -; cdr3_nt: TGCGCCAGCAGGACCGAGAACTATGGCTACACCTTC; cdr3_aa: CASRTENYGYTF
v_call: TRBV6-5; j_call: TRBJ1-2; clone_size: -; d_call: -; cdr3_nt: TGTGCCAGCACCTTTAGGTCAGGGCGAGGGGGCTACACCTTC; cdr3_aa: CASTFRSGRGGYTF
v_call: TRBV15; j_call: TRBJ1-2; clone_size: few; d_call: -; cdr3_nt: TGTGCCACCAGCAGAGATAGAACCTACTATGGCTACACCTTC; cdr3_aa: CATSRDRTYYGYTF
v_call: TRBV24-1; j_call: TRBJ1-2; clone_size: once; d_call: -; cdr3_nt: TGTGCCACCAGTGATCCACCTCGGGACTATGGCTACACCTTC; cdr3_aa: CATSDPPRDYGYTF
v_call: TRBV30; j_call: TRBJ1-1; clone_size: once; d_call: -; cdr3_nt: TGTGCCTGGACCCCAGAAGGGACGGTTAACACTGAAGCTTTCTTT; cdr3_aa: CAWTPEGTVNTEAFF
v_call: TRBV5-1; j_call: TRBJ1-5; clone_size: -; d_call: -; cdr3_nt: TGCGCCAGCAGCTTGGGAGGTACCAGCAATCAGCCCCAGCATTTT; cdr3_aa: CASSLGGTSNQPQHF
v_call: TRBV27; j_call: TRBJ2-3; clone_size: few; d_call: -; cdr3_nt: TGTGCCAGCAGTTTCGCCTATTACACAGATACGCAGTATTTT; cdr3_aa: CASSFAYYTDTQYF
v_call: TRBV19; j_call: TRBJ1-5; clone_size: few; d_call: -; cdr3_nt: TGTGCCAGTAGTAACGGCATTCAGGGGAGTCAGCCCCAGCATTTT; cdr3_aa: CASSNGIQGSQPQHF
v_call: TRBV7-3; j_call: TRBJ2-2; clone_size: few; d_call: TRBD2; cdr3_nt: TGTGCCAGCAGCCGAGCGGGGACTAACACCGGGGAGCTGTTTTTT; cdr3_aa: CASSRAGTNTGELFF
v_call: TRBV30; j_call: TRBJ2-5; clone_size: -; d_call: -; cdr3_nt: TGTGCCTGGAGTGTAAGCCAGACCCAGTACTTC; cdr3_aa: CAWSVSQTQYF
v_call: TRBV18; j_call: TRBJ1-4; clone_size: -; d_call: -; cdr3_nt: TGTGCCAGCTCAAACTATCACCCGGGACACATTAATGAAAAACTGTTTTTT; cdr3_aa: CASSNYHPGHINEKLFF
v_call: TRBV3-1/TRBV3-2; j_call: TRBJ2-7; clone_size: -; d_call: -; cdr3_nt: TGTGCCAGCAGCCAAGAGAGGTCGTACGAGCAGTACTTC; cdr3_aa: CASSQERSYEQYF
v_call: TRBV28; j_call: TRBJ1-2; clone_size: -; d_call: -; cdr3_nt: TGTGCCAGCAGTTTAGATGTAGAGGGACTTGGCTACACCTTC; cdr3_aa: CASSLDVEGLGYTF
v_call: TRBV7-9; j_call: TRBJ1-1; clone_size: -; d_call: -; cdr3_nt: TGTGCCAGCAGCCGGGACGAGGGAAAAGCTTTCTTT; cdr3_aa: CASSRDEGKAFF
v_call: TRBV5-5; j_call: TRBJ1-5; clone_size: -; d_call: -; cdr3_nt: TGTGCCAGCAGCTTGATGATGCACGCTACCAATCAGCCCCAGCATTTT; cdr3_aa: CASSLMMHATNQPQHF
v_call: TRBV7-2; j_call: TRBJ2-1; clone_size: -; d_call: -; cdr3_nt: TGTGCCAGCAGCCCCTTGGGCGAGAATGAGCAGTTCTTC; cdr3_aa: CASSPLGENEQFF
v_call: TRBV4-2; j_call: TRBJ1-1; clone_size: few; d_call: -; cdr3_nt: TGTGCCAGCAGCTTATTATTGAACACTGAAGCTTTCTTT; cdr3_aa: CASSLLLNTEAFF
v_call: TRBV3-1/TRBV3-2; j_call: TRBJ2-2; clone_size: -; d_call: TRBD2; cdr3_nt: TGTGCCAGCAGCCTCGGACTAGCGGGAGGCCCCGGGGAGCTGTTTTTT; cdr3_aa: CASSLGLAGGPGELFF
v_call: TRBV10-3; j_call: TRBJ2-5; clone_size: -; d_call: TRBD2; cdr3_nt: TGTGCCATCAGTGGTTCTAGCGGGAGGGCTTGGGAGACCCAGTACTTC; cdr3_aa: CAISGSSGRAWETQYF
v_call: TRBV4-2; j_call: TRBJ2-2; clone_size: -; d_call: -; cdr3_nt: TGTGCCTCCCGGGGGTCAACGGACACCGGGGAGCTGTTTTTT; cdr3_aa: CASRGSTDTGELFF
v_call: TRBV5-1; j_call: TRBJ1-6; clone_size: -; d_call: -; cdr3_nt: TGCGCCAGCAGCTTGGGCAGGGATTCACCCCTCCACTTT; cdr3_aa: CASSLGRDSPLHF
v_call: TRBV30; j_call: TRBJ1-1; clone_size: once; d_call: -; cdr3_nt: TGTGCCTGGAGAGCCAGGAACACTGAAGCTTTCTTT; cdr3_aa: CAWRARNTEAFF
v_call: TRBV4-3; j_call: TRBJ1-5; clone_size: -; d_call: -; cdr3_nt: TGCGCCAGCAGCCAAGATTCGGAGAGCAATCAGCCCCAGCATTTT; cdr3_aa: CASSQDSESNQPQHF
v_call: TRBV10-3; j_call: TRBJ2-1; clone_size: -; d_call: -; cdr3_nt: TGTGCCACCCTCGAAGCCAATGAGCAGTTCTTC; cdr3_aa: CATLEANEQFF
v_call: TRBV5-4; j_call: TRBJ2-5; clone_size: -; d_call: TRBD1; cdr3_nt: TGTGCCAGCAGCTTGGACAGGGGCACGGAGACCCAGTACTTC; cdr3_aa: CASSLDRGTETQYF
v_call: TRBV2; j_call: TRBJ1-2; clone_size: -; d_call: -; cdr3_nt: TGTGCCAGCAGGGATGGAAATATGTCTGGCTACACCTTC; cdr3_aa: CASRDGNMSGYTF
v_call: TRBV7-8; j_call: TRBJ2-7; clone_size: -; d_call: -; cdr3_nt: TGTGCCAGCACGTGGAGCAGCAACAAAAAATACGAGCAGTACTTC; cdr3_aa: CASTWSSNKKYEQYF
v_call: TRBV19; j_call: TRBJ1-1; clone_size: -; d_call: -; cdr3_nt: TGTGCCAGTAGTATAAGGGGAGCAGAAGCTTTCTTT; cdr3_aa: CASSIRGAEAFF
v_call: TRBV30; j_call: TRBJ2-5; clone_size: -; d_call: -; cdr3_nt: TGTGCCTGGAGTGCCCCCAGGGGATTTGGCGAGACCCAGTACTTC; cdr3_aa: CAWSAPRGFGETQYF
v_call: TRBV4-1; j_call: TRBJ2-1; clone_size: -; d_call: -; cdr3_nt: TGCGCCAGCAGCCCGAGACTAGTATCGTCCCCAAGGCTGAACAATGAGCAGTTCTTC; cdr3_aa: CASSPRLVSSPRLNNEQFF
v_call: TRBV9; j_call: TRBJ1-2; clone_size: -; d_call: TRBD1; cdr3_nt: TGTGCCAGCAGCCTGTGGACAGGGGCTAACTATGGCTACACCTTC; cdr3_aa: CASSLWTGANYGYTF
v_call: TRBV9; j_call: TRBJ1-4; clone_size: -; d_call: -; cdr3_nt: TGTGCCAGCAGCGTAGGTGTACAGAATAATGAAAAACTGTTTTTT; cdr3_aa: CASSVGVQNNEKLFF
v_call: TRBV5-1; j_call: TRBJ2-1; clone_size: -; d_call: -; cdr3_nt: TGCGCCAGCAGCTTTCTCTTCCTATATCGGGCGGGAAGCTCCTACAATGAGCAGTTCTTC; cdr3_aa: CASSFLFLYRAGSSYNEQFF
v_call: TRBV24-1; j_call: TRBJ2-3; clone_size: -; d_call: TRBD1; cdr3_nt: TGTGCCACCAGTGGGGGACAGGGTTTAAGCACAGATACGCAGTATTTT; cdr3_aa: CATSGGQGLSTDTQYF
v_call: TRBV7-2; j_call: TRBJ2-7; clone_size: -; d_call: -; cdr3_nt: TGTGCCAGCAGCTTAGGGGTTTCCTACGAGCAGTACTTC; cdr3_aa: CASSLGVSYEQYF
v_call: TRBV7-8; j_call: TRBJ1-5; clone_size: -; d_call: -; cdr3_nt: TGTGCCAGCAGCTTAGACAGGAATCAGCCCCAGCATTTT; cdr3_aa: CASSLDRNQPQHF
v_call: TRBV15; j_call: TRBJ2-1; clone_size: -; d_call: TRBD1; cdr3_nt: TGTGCCACCAGCAGTGAGACAGGGGGCGCAAACAATGAGCAGTTCTTC; cdr3_aa: CATSSETGGANNEQFF
v_call: TRBV5-3; j_call: TRBJ2-1; clone_size: -; d_call: TRBD2; cdr3_nt: TGTGCCAGAAGCCAAGCGGGGACGGTTAACAATGAGCAGTTCTTC; cdr3_aa: CARSQAGTVNNEQFF
v_call: TRBV30; j_call: TRBJ1-4; clone_size: -; d_call: -; cdr3_nt: TGTGCCTCCGCGGACAGCTTAATGAAAAAACTGTTTTTT; cdr3_aa: CASADSLMKKLFF
v_call: TRBV5-1; j_call: TRBJ2-5; clone_size: -; d_call: TRBD1; cdr3_nt: TGCGCCAGCAGCTTGGACAGGGGCCAAGAGACCCAGTACTTC; cdr3_aa: CASSLDRGQETQYF
v_call: TRBV14; j_call: TRBJ2-4; clone_size: -; d_call: TRBD2; cdr3_nt: TGTGCCAGCAGCAGGTCGGGGGGGTTCCTAGCCAAAAACATTCAGTACTTC; cdr3_aa: CASSRSGGFLAKNIQYF
v_call: TRBV3-1/TRBV3-2; j_call: TRBJ2-1; clone_size: few; d_call: TRBD2; cdr3_nt: TGTGCCAGCAGCCAAGATCCCCTGCCCCGGACTAGCGGGTACAATGAGCAGTTCTTC; cdr3_aa: CASSQDPLPRTSGYNEQFF
v_call: TRBV7-2; j_call: TRBJ2-1; clone_size: -; d_call: TRBD2; cdr3_nt: TGTGCCAGCAGTCTAGCGGGGGGGCGATACAATGAGCAGTTCTTC; cdr3_aa: CASSLAGGRYNEQFF
v_call: TRBV30; j_call: TRBJ2-7; clone_size: -; d_call: -; cdr3_nt: TGTGCCTGGAGCCGGGACTCCTACGAGCAGTACTTC; cdr3_aa: CAWSRDSYEQYF